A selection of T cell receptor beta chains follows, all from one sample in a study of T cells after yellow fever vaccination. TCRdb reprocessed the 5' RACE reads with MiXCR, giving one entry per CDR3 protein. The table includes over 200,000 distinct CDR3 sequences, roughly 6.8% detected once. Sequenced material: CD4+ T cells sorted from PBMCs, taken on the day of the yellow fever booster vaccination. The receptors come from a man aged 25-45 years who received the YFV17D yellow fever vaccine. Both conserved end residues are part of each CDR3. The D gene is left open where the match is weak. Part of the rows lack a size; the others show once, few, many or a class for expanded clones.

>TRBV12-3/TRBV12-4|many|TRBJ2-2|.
TGTGCCAGCAGTTTTGAGCGGTCGAACACCGGGGAGCTGTTTTTT
CASSFERSNTGELFF
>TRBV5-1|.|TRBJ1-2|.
TGCGCCAGCAGCAATCAGCTTGAAAAAACCGTCTCGGGCTACACCTTC
CASSNQLEKTVSGYTF
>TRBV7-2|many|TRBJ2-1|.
TGTGCCAGCAGCGACCGGACTCACCGTGAGCAGTTCTTC
CASSDRTHREQFF
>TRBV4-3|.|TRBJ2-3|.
TGCGCCAGCAGCCCCGGACAGTCTAGCACAGATACGCAGTATTTT
CASSPGQSSTDTQYF
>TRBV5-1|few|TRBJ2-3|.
TGCGCCAGCAGCTTTCCCCAAACCACAGATACGCAGTATTTT
CASSFPQTTDTQYF
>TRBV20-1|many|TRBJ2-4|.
TGCAGTGCTAGTCCAGCGGAGGGGACCAAAAACATTCAGTACTTC
CSASPAEGTKNIQYF
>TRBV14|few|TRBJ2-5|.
TGTGCCAGCAGCCAAGATGGAGGTGTAGTGCAGACCCAGTACTTC
CASSQDGGVVQTQYF
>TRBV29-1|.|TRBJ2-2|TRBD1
TGCAGCGTTGGACAGGGCGGTTTTGCCGGGGAGCTGTTTTTT
CSVGQGGFAGELFF
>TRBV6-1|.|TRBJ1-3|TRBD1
TGTGCCAGCAGTGAAAACTACAGGGGCTCTGGAAACACCATATATTTT
CASSENYRGSGNTIYF
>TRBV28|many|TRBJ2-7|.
TGTGCCAGCAGTTTAAGTCCAAGCTCCTACGAGCAGTACTTC
CASSLSPSSYEQYF
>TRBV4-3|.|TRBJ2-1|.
TGCGCCAGCAGCCAAACGAATCTAGCGCGGAGCTCCTACAATGAGCAGTTCTTC
CASSQTNLARSSYNEQFF
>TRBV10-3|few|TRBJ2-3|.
TGTGCCATCAGTGAATCGGCAGGGACCACAGATACGCAGTATTTT
CAISESAGTTDTQYF
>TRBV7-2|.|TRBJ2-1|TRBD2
TGTGCCAGCAGCTTAGTAACTAGCGGCTACAATGAGCAGTTCTTC
CASSLVTSGYNEQFF
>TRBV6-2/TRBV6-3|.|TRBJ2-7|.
TGTGCCAGCCTCACCCGGGAACCCCCGGACGAGCAGTACTTC
CASLTREPPDEQYF
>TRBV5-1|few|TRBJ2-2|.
TGCGCCAGCAGCCCGATTACGGGGCCGATCACCGGGGAGCTGTTTTTT
CASSPITGPITGELFF
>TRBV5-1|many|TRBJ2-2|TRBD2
TGCGCCAGCAGCCCACTAGCGGGAGTGATCACCGGGGAGCTGTTTTTT
CASSPLAGVITGELFF
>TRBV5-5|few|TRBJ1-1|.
TGTGCCAGCAGCTTTTCGGAAGGGACGCACACTGAAGCTTTCTTT
CASSFSEGTHTEAFF
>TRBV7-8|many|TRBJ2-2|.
TGTGCCAGCAGACTCGTCCCGGCTCCCAACACCGGGGAGCTGTTTTTT
CASRLVPAPNTGELFF
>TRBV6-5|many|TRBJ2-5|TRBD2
TGTGCCAGCAGAAACCTAGCGGGAGCAGAGACCCAGTACTTC
CASRNLAGAETQYF
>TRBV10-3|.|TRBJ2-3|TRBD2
TGTGCCATCAGTGGAATATCGCTAGCGGGCAGTATCGGGGATACGCAGTATTTT
CAISGISLAGSIGDTQYF
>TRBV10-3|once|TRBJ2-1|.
TGTGCCATCACCGAACCGGGATCCTACAATGAGCAGTTCTTC
CAITEPGSYNEQFF
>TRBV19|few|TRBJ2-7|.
TGTGCCAGTAGTATCCCCGGGGCCTACGAGCAGTACTTC
CASSIPGAYEQYF
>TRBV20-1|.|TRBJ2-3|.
TGCAGTGCTAGACGAGGGGGGAGTGAGACAGATACGCAGTATTTT
CSARRGGSETDTQYF
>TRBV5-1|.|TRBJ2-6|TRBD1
TGCGCCAGCAGCTGGGGACAGGGGGCGTTCGGGGCCAACGTCCTGACTTTC
CASSWGQGAFGANVLTF
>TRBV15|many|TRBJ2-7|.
TGTGCCACCAGCAAGAGGAGGGATTCACCCTACGAGCAGTACTTC
CATSKRRDSPYEQYF
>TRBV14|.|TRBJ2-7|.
TGTGCCAGCAGCCAAGGGATGGACTCCTACATCTACGAGCAGTACTTC
CASSQGMDSYIYEQYF
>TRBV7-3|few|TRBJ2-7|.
TGTGCCAGCAGCCCATCGCGTACACGGGCAGCAAATGTCTACGAGCAGTACTTC
CASSPSRTRAANVYEQYF
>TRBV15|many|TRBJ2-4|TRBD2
TGTGCCACCAGCAGAGATCAGGGACTAGCGGTGAACATTCAGTACTTC
CATSRDQGLAVNIQYF
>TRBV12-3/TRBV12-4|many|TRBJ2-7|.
TGTGCCAGCAGTTTTCAGGGCCCCTACGAGCAGTACTTC
CASSFQGPYEQYF
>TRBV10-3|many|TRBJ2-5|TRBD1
TGTGCCATCAGTGAGGGGTCGGGGGGACAGGGGGAGACCCAGTACTTC
CAISEGSGGQGETQYF
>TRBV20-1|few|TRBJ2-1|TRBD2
TGCAGTGCCCGTAGCGGGAGGGCCGGGAATGAGCAGTTCTTC
CSARSGRAGNEQFF
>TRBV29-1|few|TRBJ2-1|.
TGCAGCCACCAGGGAATCCCCTACAATGAGCAGTTCTTC
CSHQGIPYNEQFF
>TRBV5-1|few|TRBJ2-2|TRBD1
TGCGCCAGCAGCTTGGTCCGGGACAGCCTCACCGGGGAGCTGTTTTTT
CASSLVRDSLTGELFF
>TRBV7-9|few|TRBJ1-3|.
TGTGCCAGCAGCCGGAGATCCCCCTCCCCGGACAGTATTAATGGAAACACCATATATTTT
CASSRRSPSPDSINGNTIYF
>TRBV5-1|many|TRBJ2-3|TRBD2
TGCGCCAGCAAGTTCCTAGCGGGTGGAGATACGCAGTATTTT
CASKFLAGGDTQYF
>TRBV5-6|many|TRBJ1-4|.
TGTGCCAGCAGCTGGAGGGGCGCGGGTGAAAAACTGTTTTTT
CASSWRGAGEKLFF
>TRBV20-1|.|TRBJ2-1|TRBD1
TGCAGTGCCCAATCTGCGGGACAGGGGAACAATGAGCAGTTCTTC
CSAQSAGQGNNEQFF
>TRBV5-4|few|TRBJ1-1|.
TGTGCCAGCAGCCACGAGGGGGGGGGTATGAACACTGAAGCTTTCTTT
CASSHEGGGMNTEAFF
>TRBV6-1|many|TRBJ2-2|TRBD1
TGTGCCAGCAGGGAAAACACAGGGGGCGGTGAGCTGTTTTTT
CASRENTGGGELFF
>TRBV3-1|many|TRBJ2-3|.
TGTGCCAGCAGCCGCGGGTCCTATGAAAGGGATACGCAGTATTTT
CASSRGSYERDTQYF
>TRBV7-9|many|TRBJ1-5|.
TGTGCCAGCAGCTTAGCGGGTCATCAGCCCCAGCATTTT
CASSLAGHQPQHF
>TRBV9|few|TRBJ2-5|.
TGTGCCAGCAGCGTAGTAGACAGTGGTGGGACCCAGTACTTC
CASSVVDSGGTQYF
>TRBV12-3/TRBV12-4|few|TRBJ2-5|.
TGTGCCAGCAGTCCTAGGCAGGGGCTCCAAGAGACCCAGTACTTC
CASSPRQGLQETQYF
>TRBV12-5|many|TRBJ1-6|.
TGTGCTAGTGGAGGAGGACGGACAAATTCACCCCTCCACTTT
CASGGGRTNSPLHF
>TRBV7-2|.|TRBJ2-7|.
TGTGCCAGCAGCCCGGCGGGATTCTACGAGCAGTACTTC
CASSPAGFYEQYF
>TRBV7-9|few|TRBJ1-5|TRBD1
TGTGCCAGCAGCCAGGACAGGGTTAGCAATCAGCCCCAGCATTTT
CASSQDRVSNQPQHF